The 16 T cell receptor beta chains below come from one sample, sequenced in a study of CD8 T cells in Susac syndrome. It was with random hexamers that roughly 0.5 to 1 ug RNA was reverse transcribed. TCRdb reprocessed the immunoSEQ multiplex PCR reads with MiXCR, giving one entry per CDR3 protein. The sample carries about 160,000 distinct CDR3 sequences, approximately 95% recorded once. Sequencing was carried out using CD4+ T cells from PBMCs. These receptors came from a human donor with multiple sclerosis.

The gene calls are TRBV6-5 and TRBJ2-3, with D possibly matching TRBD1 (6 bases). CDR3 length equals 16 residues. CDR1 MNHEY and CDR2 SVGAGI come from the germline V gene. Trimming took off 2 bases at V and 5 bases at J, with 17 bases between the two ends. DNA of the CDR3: TGTGCCAGCAGTTACGGGTTTGGACAGATTCAAGATACGCAGTATTTT. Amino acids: CASSYGFGQIQDTQYF.

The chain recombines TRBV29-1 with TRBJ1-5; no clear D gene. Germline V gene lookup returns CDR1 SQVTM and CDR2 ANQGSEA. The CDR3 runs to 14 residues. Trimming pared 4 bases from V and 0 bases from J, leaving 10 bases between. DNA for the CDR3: TGCAGCGTTGTGTACAGCTCTAGCAATCAGCCCCAGCATTTT. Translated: CSVVYSSSNQPQHF.

The CDR3 nucleotides read TGTGCCACCAGCAGAGATCCATGGCGGACAGATCAACAAGAGACCCAGTACTTC. The encoded protein is CATSRDPWRTDQQETQYF. The genes are TRBV15 and TRBJ2-5; the D gene is possibly TRBD1 (6 bases). With 0 bases removed from V and 2 bases from J, the gap between germline ends came to 19 bases. The germline V gene encodes CDR1 LNHNV and CDR2 YYDKDF (reference sequence). The CDR3 loop spans 18 amino acids.

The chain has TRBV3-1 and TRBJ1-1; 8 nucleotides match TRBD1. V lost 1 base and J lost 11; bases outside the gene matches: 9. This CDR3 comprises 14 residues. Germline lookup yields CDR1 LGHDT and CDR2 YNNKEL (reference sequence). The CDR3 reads CASSQARQGLRAFF. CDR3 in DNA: TGTGCCAGCAGCCAAGCCCGACAGGGGCTCAGGGCTTTCTTT.

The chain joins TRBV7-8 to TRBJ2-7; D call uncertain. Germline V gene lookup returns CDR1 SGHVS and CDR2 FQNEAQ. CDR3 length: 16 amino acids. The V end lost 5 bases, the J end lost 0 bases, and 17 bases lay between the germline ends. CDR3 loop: CASSPLLPSSSYEQYF. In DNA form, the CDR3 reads TGTGCCAGCAGCCCACTCCTGCCGTCTAGCTCCTACGAGCAGTACTTC.

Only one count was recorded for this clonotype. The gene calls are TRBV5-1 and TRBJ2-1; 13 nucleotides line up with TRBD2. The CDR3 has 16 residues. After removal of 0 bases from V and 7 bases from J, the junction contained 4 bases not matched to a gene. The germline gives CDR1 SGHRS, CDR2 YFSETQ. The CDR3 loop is CASSLAGLAGVNEQFF. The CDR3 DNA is TGCGCCAGCAGCTTGGCCGGACTAGCGGGAGTTAATGAGCAGTTCTTC. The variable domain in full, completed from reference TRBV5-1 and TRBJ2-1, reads KAGVTQTPRYLIKTRGQQVTLSCSPISGHRSVSWYQQTPGQGLQFLFEYFSETQRNKGNFPGRFSGRQFSNSRSEMNVSTLELGDSALYLCASSLAGLAGVNEQFFGPGTRLTVL.

This CDR3 is CASNLGQGDYGYTF. In DNA, the CDR3 is TGCGCCAGCAATCTCGGACAGGGTGACTATGGCTACACCTTC. The chain has TRBV5-1 and TRBJ1-2, with TRBD1 matching 8 bases. This CDR3 has 14 residues. The ends lost 6 bases at V and 3 bases at J; junction bases unmatched: 7. Looked up from germline, CDR1 is SGHRS and CDR2 is YFSETQ.

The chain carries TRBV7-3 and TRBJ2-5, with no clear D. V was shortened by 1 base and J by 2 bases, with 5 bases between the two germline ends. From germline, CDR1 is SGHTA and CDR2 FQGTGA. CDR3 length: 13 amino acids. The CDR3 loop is CASSLNAQETQYF. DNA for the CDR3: TGTGCCAGCAGCTTAAACGCACAAGAGACCCAGTACTTC.

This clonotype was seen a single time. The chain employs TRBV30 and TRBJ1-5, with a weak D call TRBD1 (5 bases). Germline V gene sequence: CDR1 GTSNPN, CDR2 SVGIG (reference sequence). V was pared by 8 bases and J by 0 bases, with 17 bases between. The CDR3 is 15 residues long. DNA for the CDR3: TGTGCCCTAAGGGACGGACCGTATAGCAATCAGCCCCAGCATTTT. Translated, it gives CALRDGPYSNQPQHF.

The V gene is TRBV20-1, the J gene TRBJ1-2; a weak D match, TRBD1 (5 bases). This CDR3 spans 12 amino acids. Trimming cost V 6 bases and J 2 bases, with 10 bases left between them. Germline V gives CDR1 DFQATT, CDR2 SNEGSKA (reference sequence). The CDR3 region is CSATQGNYGYTF. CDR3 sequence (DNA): TGCAGTGCCACTCAGGGAAACTATGGCTACACCTTC.

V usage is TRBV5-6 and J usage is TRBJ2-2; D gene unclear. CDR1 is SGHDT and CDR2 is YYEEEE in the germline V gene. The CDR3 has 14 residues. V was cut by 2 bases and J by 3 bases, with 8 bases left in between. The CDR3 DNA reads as TGTGCCAGCAGCTTCGTAGGGCACACCGGGGAGCTGTTTTTT. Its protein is CASSFVGHTGELFF.

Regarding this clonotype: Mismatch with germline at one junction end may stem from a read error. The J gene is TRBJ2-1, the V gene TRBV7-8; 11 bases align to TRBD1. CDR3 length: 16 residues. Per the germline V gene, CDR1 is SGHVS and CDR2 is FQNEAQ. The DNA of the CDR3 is TGTGCCAGCAGATTAGCTAGGGACAGGGGGTACAATGAGCAGTTCTTC. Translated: CASRLARDRGYNEQFF.

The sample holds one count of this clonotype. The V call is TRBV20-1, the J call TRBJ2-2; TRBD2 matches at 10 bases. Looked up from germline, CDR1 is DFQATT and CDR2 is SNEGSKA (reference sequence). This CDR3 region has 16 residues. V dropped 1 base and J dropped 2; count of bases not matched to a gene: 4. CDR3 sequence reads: CSARVGTSVNTGELFF. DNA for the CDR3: TGCAGTGCTAGAGTAGGGACTAGCGTAAACACCGGGGAGCTGTTTTTT.

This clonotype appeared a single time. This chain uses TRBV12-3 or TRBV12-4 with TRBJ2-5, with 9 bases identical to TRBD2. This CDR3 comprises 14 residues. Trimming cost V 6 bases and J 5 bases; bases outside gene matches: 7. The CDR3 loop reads CASSDIAGVETQYF. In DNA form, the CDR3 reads TGTGCCAGCAGCGATATAGCGGGAGTGGAGACCCAGTACTTC.

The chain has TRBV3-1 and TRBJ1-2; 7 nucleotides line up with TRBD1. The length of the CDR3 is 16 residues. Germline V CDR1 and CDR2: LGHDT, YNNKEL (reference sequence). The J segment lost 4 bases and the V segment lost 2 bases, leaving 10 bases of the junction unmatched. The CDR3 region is CASSQFLGTAVYGYTF. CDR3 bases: TGTGCCAGCAGCCAATTTCTGGGGACAGCCGTCTATGGCTACACCTTC.

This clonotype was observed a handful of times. The CDR3 loop is CASSRTGQGSNQPQHF. CDR3 bases: TGTGCCAGCAGTCGGACAGGGCAAGGTAGCAATCAGCCCCAGCATTTT. The rearrangement joins TRBV6-2 or TRBV6-3 to TRBJ1-5; 8 bases align to TRBD1. The CDR3 runs to 16 residues. The V gene's germline CDR1 is MNHEY and CDR2 SVGEGT. V was clipped by 5 bases and J by 0 bases; unmatched bases: 6.